These 22 T cell receptor beta chains originate from one sample sequenced in a study of identical twins (dated by TCRdb to the mid-2010s). Library generation was performed with 5' RACE. Sequencing instrument: Illumina HiSeq 2000. Through fastp at Q25 and MiXCR, TCRdb rebuilt clones from the public reads, retaining in-frame beta chains. One record per CDR3 amino acid sequence lists the most common genes and DNA. This sample is represented by about 220,000 distinct CDR3 sequences; roughly a tenth of them were singletons. Roughly 5% of the sample rests with the top ten. The sequencing sample was made of memory (CD45RO+) T cells sorted from blood. In light of the paper, this sample's cell subset or site label describes: CD45RO+ enriched T cells. The receptor set was obtained from a young woman in good health.

The chain combines TRBV12-3 or TRBV12-4 with TRBJ2-4; D gene uncertain. The CDR3 contains 14 residues. Trimming shortened V by 6 bases and J by 0 bases, and 9 bases separated the two germline ends. The CDR3 DNA reads TGTGCCAGCAGCGTGCAAGAAGCCAAAAACATTCAGTACTTC. It yields the protein CASSVQEAKNIQYF.

This clonotype was counted between two and nine times. This chain uses TRBV5-1 with TRBJ1-2; maybe TRBD1 (6 bases). The CDR3 spans 15 residues. CDR1 SGHRS and CDR2 YFSETQ come from the germline V gene. V shed 1 base and J shed 4 bases, with 14 bases lying between them. CDR3 DNA sequence: TGCGCCAGCAGCTTGTCTCAGGGGTGGTCCTATGGCTACACCTTC. Its protein is CASSLSQGWSYGYTF.

This clonotype appeared a few times. The rearrangement uses TRBV6-5 and TRBJ1-1; D call uncertain. Trimming cost V 2 bases and J 1 base, with 8 bases left between them. Germline values: CDR1 MNHEY, CDR2 SVGAGI. The CDR3 totals 14 residues. The CDR3 DNA reads TGTGCCAGCAGTTACCAAGCCAGGAACACTGAAGCTTTCTTT. Its translation: CASSYQARNTEAFF.

This CDR3 reads CASTRRQGADEKLFF. The CDR3 region has the DNA TGTGCCAGCACTCGACGACAGGGGGCGGATGAAAAACTGTTTTTT. The chain recombines TRBV13 with TRBJ1-4, with TRBD1 matching over 10 bases. This CDR3 has 15 amino acids. From germline, CDR1 is PRHDT and CDR2 FYEKMQ (reference sequence). Trimming removed 7 bases from V and 6 bases from J; junction bases left unmatched: 8.

The rearrangement joins TRBV7-8 to TRBJ2-3; the match to TRBD2 covers 10 bases. Per the germline V gene, CDR1 is SGHVS and CDR2 is FQNEAQ. With V trimmed by 2 bases and J by 13 bases, 9 bases remained unmatched. This CDR3 contains 14 residues. CDR3 protein: CASSLPPGLAEKYF. DNA for the CDR3: TGTGCCAGCAGCTTACCCCCAGGACTAGCGGAAAAGTATTTT.

This clonotype was recorded at least ten times. The chain joins TRBV6-2 or TRBV6-3 to TRBJ2-1, with 8 bases lining up with TRBD2. With 6 bases clipped from V and 4 bases from J, the junction kept 5 bases outside the gene matches. This CDR3 region has 14 residues. From germline, CDR1 is MNHEY and CDR2 SVGEGT. In DNA form, the CDR3 reads TGTGCCAGCAGAGGACTAGCTCCTTACAATGAGCAGTTCTTC. It codes for CASRGLAPYNEQFF.

The chain is built from TRBV11-3 and TRBJ2-2, with 7 bases identical to TRBD1. This CDR3 comprises 13 residues. Germline V lookup: CDR1 SGHNT, CDR2 YENEEA. The ends lost 7 bases at V and 6 bases at J; junction bases unmatched: 5. As DNA, the CDR3 is TGTGCCAGCACCCAGGGGGAACCCGGGGAGCTGTTTTTT. It translates to CASTQGEPGELFF.

This clonotype was recorded at least ten times. The V gene is TRBV7-2, the J gene TRBJ2-3, with a weak D call TRBD2 (6 bases). Per germline, CDR1 SGHTA and CDR2 FQGNSA. The V end lost 5 bases, the J end lost 5 bases, and 17 bases lay between the germline ends. This CDR3 comprises 15 residues. CDR3 DNA sequence: TGTGCCAGCAGCCCCCTAAGGGCGGGGTTAGATACGCAGTATTTT. This translates into CASSPLRAGLDTQYF.

This chain connects TRBV10-1 to TRBJ1-2; D may be TRBD1 (5 bases). The CDR3 has 13 residues. Germline V gene sequence: CDR1 WNHNN, CDR2 SYGVQD (reference sequence). V was clipped by 6 bases and J by 6 bases, with 14 bases between them. The CDR3 DNA reads TGCGCCAGCAGCCGCGACAGAGTCGATGGCTACACCTTC. Amino acids: CASSRDRVDGYTF.

This chain uses TRBV4-2 with TRBJ2-4, with D perhaps being TRBD1 or TRBD2 (6 bases each). Deletions cut 1 base from V and 7 bases from J, with 11 bases between. The CDR3 has 14 residues. Looked up from germline, CDR1 is LGHNA and CDR2 is YNFKEQ. The CDR3 DNA reads TGTGCCAGCAGCCAAGGAGGGGGGCTTAACATTCAGTACTTC. Protein product: CASSQGGGLNIQYF.

The chain recombines TRBV5-6 with TRBJ2-7; 9 nucleotides align to TRBD1. The junction had 2 bases not matched to a gene; V was cut back by 3 bases and J by 7 bases. The CDR3 is made up of 12 amino acids. The V gene's germline CDR1 is SGHDT and CDR2 YYEEEE. CDR3 sequence (DNA): TGTGCCAGCAGCTGGACAGGGGTTGAGCAGTACTTC. Its translation: CASSWTGVEQYF.

Regarding this clonotype: Compared with germline, one end of the junction differs, possibly owing to a read error. The chain is built from TRBV7-2 and TRBJ2-5; no definite D call. CDR1 is SGHTA and CDR2 is FQGNSA in the germline V gene. This CDR3 comprises 13 residues. The CDR3, as DNA: TGTGCCAGCAGCTTCGGTAGGCTAGAGTCCCAGTACTTC. Translated: CASSFGRLESQYF.

This clonotype was counted a few times. This chain joins TRBV5-1 and TRBJ2-3; TRBD2 matches at 9 bases. V shed 5 bases and J 6 bases; nucleotides not matched to a gene: 16. There are 17 residues in the CDR3. The V gene's germline CDR1 is SGHRS and CDR2 YFSETQ. The CDR3 reads CASRTLTAGGPGDTQYF. The CDR3 DNA is TGCGCCAGCAGAACCCTAACCGCGGGGGGGCCAGGGGATACGCAGTATTTT. Supplemented by reference TRBV5-1 and TRBJ2-3, the full variable domain reads KAGVTQTPRYLIKTRGQQVTLSCSPISGHRSVSWYQQTPGQGLQFLFEYFSETQRNKGNFPGRFSGRQFSNSRSEMNVSTLELGDSALYLCASRTLTAGGPGDTQYFGPGTRLTVL.

This clonotype was observed a few times. This chain connects TRBV3-1 to TRBJ2-3, with 8 bases aligning to TRBD2. Germline assignment: CDR1 LGHDT and CDR2 YNNKEL (reference sequence). The CDR3 has 15 amino acids. J was trimmed by 3 bases and V by 4 bases; bases with no gene match: 6. CDR3 DNA: TGTGCCAGCAGCCCGTCGTCTAGCGGGACAGATACGCAGTATTTT. Translating it yields CASSPSSSGTDTQYF.

This clonotype was found a few times. The chain recombines TRBV11-2 with TRBJ2-5; maybe TRBD2 (5 bases). The CDR3 loop spans 16 amino acids. V lost 5 bases and J lost 2, with 18 bases in between. Germline values: CDR1 SGHAT, CDR2 FQNNGV. For the CDR3, the DNA is TGTGCCAGCAGCGGGAGAGCAACAATACTTCAAGAGACCCAGTACTTC. This gives the protein CASSGRATILQETQYF.

The J gene is TRBJ1-5, the V gene TRBV12-3 or TRBV12-4; a weak D match, TRBD1 (5 bases). With 4 bases removed from V and 3 bases from J, the gap between germline ends came to 10 bases. The CDR3 contains 14 residues. The CDR3 loop is CASSWGINNQPQHF. The CDR3 nucleotides read TGTGCCAGCAGTTGGGGGATCAACAATCAGCCCCAGCATTTT.

This clonotype showed up just a few times. This chain connects TRBV20-1 to TRBJ2-1; 7 nucleotides align to TRBD2. From germline, CDR1 is DFQATT and CDR2 SNEGSKA (reference sequence). The CDR3 has 15 amino acids. V lost 3 bases and J lost 2; bases outside the gene matches: 7. The DNA of the CDR3 is TGCAGTGCTAGTCTCCTGAGCGGGGCCTACAATGAGCAGTTCTTC. Translation: CSASLLSGAYNEQFF.

A remark on this clonotype: The germline gene is not matched at one end of the junction; a read error may be the cause. This chain joins TRBV7-7 and TRBJ2-3; a possible D gene is TRBD2 (6 bases). Germline CDR1 SSHAT, CDR2 FNYEAQ (reference sequence). The CDR3 is 14 amino acids. Written as DNA, the CDR3 is TGTGCTAGCAGCTTAGACGGGAGAACAGATACGCAGTATTTT. Protein sequence: CASSLDGRTDTQYF.

J is TRBJ1-1 and V is TRBV11-2; the D is unclear. The V end was cut by 1 base, the J end by 4 bases, with 16 bases between. The CDR3 consists of 16 residues. The germline V gene has CDR1 SGHAT and CDR2 FQNNGV. The CDR3 spells CASSLGGSRVGTEAFF. In DNA form, the CDR3 reads TGTGCCAGCAGCTTAGGAGGATCTAGAGTCGGCACTGAAGCTTTCTTT.

This clonotype was observed many times. The rearrangement uses TRBV12-3 or TRBV12-4 and TRBJ2-1; the match to TRBD1 covers 7 bases. V shed 5 bases, J shed 4 bases, and the junction held 8 bases outside the gene matches. The CDR3 runs to 15 residues. CDR3 DNA: TGTGCCAGCAGTCTCACAGGGGTAGTGTACAATGAGCAGTTCTTC. Translating it yields CASSLTGVVYNEQFF.

The chain is built from TRBV6-1 and TRBJ2-5; TRBD2 matches at 8 bases. This CDR3 spans 15 amino acids. CDR1 and CDR2 from the germline V gene are MNHNS and SASEGT. J gave up 4 bases and V 2 bases, and 6 bases lay outside the gene matches. CDR3 sequence (DNA): TGTGCCAGCAGTGAACTTCGGACTAGCCGAGAGACCCAGTACTTC. Translating it yields CASSELRTSRETQYF.

The chain employs TRBV6-9 and TRBJ2-3; TRBD2 is a possible D gene (6 bases). The CDR3 totals 14 residues. CDR1 is MNHGY, CDR2 SVAAGI, per germline. Trimming left V 11 bases short and J 0 bases short, with 15 bases between. This chain's CDR3 is CAGGAGDSTDTQYF. For the CDR3, the DNA is TGTGCCGGCGGGGCGGGCGACAGCACAGATACGCAGTATTTT.